This T cell receptor (beta chain) was observed in a study of breast tumors, draining lymph nodes, adjacent tissues. TCRdb reprocessed the multiplex PCR reads via MiXCR and lists one record per CDR3 protein. The sample lists under 350,000 distinct CDR3 sequences, under 35% occurring once. The lymph nodes were axillary draining lymph nodes from breast cancer patients. General study findings and limits: Findings are consistent with lymph node origin and intratumoral expansion of most tumor T cells. Compared with lymph nodes, tumors were less diverse; compared with nontumor tissue, more. Luminal-like breast cancer showed significantly higher tumor–nontumor repertoire similarity than basal-like.

The V and J ends lost 5 bases and 8 bases, in that order; junction bases with no gene match: 8. Germline V gene lookup returns CDR1 SGHAT and CDR2 FQDESV (reference sequence). CDR3 length equals 16 residues. For this clonotype: Its specificity is unknown.

The genes are TRBV11-1 and TRBJ2-1; TRBD2 agrees at 14 bases. The source of this sequence is a female donor with breast cancer. Some clones in this sample may be carry-over from other donors' samples. Sequenced sample: axillary lymph node tissue. CDR3: CASSVKGTSGSDEQFF. For the CDR3, the DNA is TGTGCCAGCAGCGTAAAAGGGACTAGCGGGAGCGATGAGCAGTTCTTC. Full variable domain (remainder filled in from reference TRBV11-1 and TRBJ2-1): EAEVAQSPRYKITEKSQAVAFWCDPISGHATLYWYRQILGQGPELLVQFQDESVVDDSQLPKDRFSAERLKGVDSTLKIQPAELGDSAMYLCASSVKGTSGSDEQFFGPGTRLTVL.